A selection of T cell receptor beta chains follows, all from one sample in a study of T cell responses to AZD1222 COVID-19 vaccine. Measured with immunoSEQ multiplex PCR; TCRdb has only the in-frame clones, and not every one. The table shows 90,000 to 110,000 clones, with more than 75% occurring only once. Sequencing was performed on peripheral blood, taken on day 0 of AZD1222 vaccination. The origin of the receptors is an adult in good health. CDR3s leave out the opening cysteine and the closing phenylalanine or tryptophan. D genes are given only for firm matches.

cdr3_aa | j_call | v_call | d_call
ASSYRQNTGELF | TRBJ2-2 | TRBV11-3 | .
ASSAGDRAKQY | TRBJ2-7 | TRBV5-1 | TRBD1
ASRTDDYLYGYT | TRBJ1-2 | TRBV7-9 | .
ASSRRTGNSPLH | TRBJ1-6 | TRBV6-2/TRBV6-3 | TRBD1
ASSFWQGEGTQY | TRBJ2-5 | TRBV7-2 | .
ASSPGLSNEKLF | TRBJ1-4 | TRBV5-6 | .
ASSRGPGELF | TRBJ2-2 | TRBV2 | .
ASGGLAAYEQY | TRBJ2-7 | TRBV10-1 | TRBD2
ATSGTQGINQPQH | TRBJ1-5 | TRBV24-1 | .
ASSLRTGGFYEQY | TRBJ2-7 | TRBV7-9 | TRBD1
ASSTRDRRSPLLNQPQH | TRBJ1-5 | TRBV19 | TRBD1
ASSQTGRGTEAF | TRBJ1-1 | TRBV14 | .
ASSHLAGGTYEQY | TRBJ2-7 | TRBV5-4 | TRBD2
ASSFPRGTQGQPQH | TRBJ1-5 | TRBV6-2/TRBV6-3 | TRBD1
ASRVGPGEDTQY | TRBJ2-3 | TRBV9 | .
ASSPPGLVRETQY | TRBJ2-5 | TRBV19 | TRBD2
ASSLWGGGDTDTQY | TRBJ2-3 | TRBV7-9 | TRBD2
ASSGTGRDT | TRBJ1-2 | TRBV19 | TRBD1
ASSLGITGAQGNGYT | TRBJ1-2 | TRBV7-2 | TRBD1
ASSLEGTEAF | TRBJ1-1 | TRBV5-8 | .
ASSLGPGANVLT | TRBJ2-6 | TRBV7-2 | .
ASRNPLGQRRMNTEAF | TRBJ1-1 | TRBV5-1 | TRBD1
ASSQDRGMGTVVNTIY | TRBJ1-3 | TRBV4-1 | .
ASSKSHTGARGQ | TRBJ2-7 | TRBV7-2 | .
ATEATGRANYGYT | TRBJ1-2 | TRBV15 | .
ASSPGGRETQY | TRBJ2-5 | TRBV7-8 | TRBD2
ASSNLGGEQY | TRBJ2-7 | TRBV25-1 | .